These 31 T cell receptor beta chains were sequenced from one sample in a study of human T cells and chemical hapten exposure. Time point in this sample: patch test 3, about 24 weeks after DPC sensitization. Treatment of the sample: therapeutic diphenylcyclopropenone sensitization with weekly scalp DPC. TCRdb ran MiXCR on the RACE reads and lists one entry per CDR3 protein. The table has tens of thousands of distinct CDR3 sequences, more than 9.5% seen once. The source material was whole blood, sampled in connection with sensitization to the hapten diphenylcyclopropenone (DPC). The receptors here all came from a woman between 50 and 59 years old with alopecia areata. Some clones in this sample may be carry-over from other donors' samples.

There are a few counts of this clonotype. V is TRBV19 and J is TRBJ1-5, with D maybe TRBD1 (6 bases). This CDR3 is 14 amino acids long. Germline V gene lookup returns CDR1 LNHDA and CDR2 SQIVND (reference sequence). With 2 bases removed from V and 4 bases from J, the gap between germline ends came to 9 bases. CDR3 DNA: TGTGCCAGTAGTATACAGGGGATTAATCAGCCCCAGCATTTT. Protein: CASSIQGINQPQHF.

The chain has TRBV20-1 and TRBJ2-7; 8 nucleotides align to TRBD1. The CDR3 consists of 20 residues. After removal of 0 bases from V and 0 bases from J, the junction contained 19 bases not matched to a gene. Germline V CDR1 and CDR2: DFQATT, SNEGSKA (reference sequence). The chain's CDR3 is CSARDSPTWTGSLSSYEQYF. As DNA, the CDR3 is TGCAGTGCTAGAGATTCCCCAACCTGGACAGGGTCACTGAGCTCCTACGAGCAGTACTTC.

This clonotype has ten or more counts. DNA for the CDR3: TGTGCCAGCAGTGAAGGGGCTAGAGATCAGCCCCAGCATTTT. As protein: CASSEGARDQPQHF. The rearrangement uses TRBV2 and TRBJ1-5, with D unresolved. Per the germline V gene, CDR1 is SNHLY and CDR2 is FYNNEI. V dropped 1 base and J dropped 5 bases, with 9 bases sitting between them. This CDR3 has 14 amino acids.

This chain joins TRBV5-1 and TRBJ1-2; D gene uncertain. The CDR3 sequence is 13 residues long. V was trimmed by 2 bases and J by 2 bases, leaving 7 bases between them. Germline V gene sequence: CDR1 SGHRS, CDR2 YFSETQ. The CDR3 DNA reads as TGCGCCAGCAGCTTTGACAAGAACTATGGCTACACCTTC. Its protein product is CASSFDKNYGYTF.

This clonotype was detected many times. The CDR3 loop is CASSGARETQYF. CDR3 nucleotide sequence: TGTGCCAGCAGTGGGGCCCGAGAGACCCAGTACTTC. The genes are TRBV6-1 and TRBJ2-5; D unclear. V was trimmed by 4 bases and J by 4 bases, leaving 7 bases between them. Germline V CDR1 and CDR2: MNHNS, SASEGT. This CDR3 is built from 12 residues.

This chain joins TRBV20-1 and TRBJ2-1; D not certain. Germline CDR1 reads DFQATT; CDR2 reads SNEGSKA (reference sequence). The CDR3 spans 15 residues. The V end was cut by 0 bases, the J end by 4 bases, with 13 bases between. CDR3 loop: CSARDPTKAYNEQFF. DNA for the CDR3: TGCAGTGCTAGAGACCCGACAAAGGCTTACAATGAGCAGTTCTTC.

The CDR3 here is CASSVTGGLEQYF. CDR3 coding DNA: TGTGCCAGCAGCGTAACAGGGGGCTTAGAGCAGTACTTC. The chain joins TRBV9 to TRBJ2-7; 9 bases are shared with TRBD1. This CDR3 contains 13 residues. Losses at the gene ends were 1 base for V and 7 bases for J; bases not matched to a gene: 3. CDR1 and CDR2 from the germline V gene are SGDLS and YYNGEE.

This clonotype has just a few counts. The chain couples TRBV12-3 or TRBV12-4 to TRBJ2-5; 9 bases align to TRBD2. The V and J ends lost 5 bases and 5 bases, in that order; junction bases with no gene match: 6. The CDR3 is made up of 14 amino acids. CDR3 sequence reads: CASSPGLAGETQYF. The CDR3 DNA sequence: TGTGCCAGCAGTCCGGGACTAGCCGGGGAGACCCAGTACTTC.

The gene calls are TRBV9 and TRBJ1-3, with 7 bases identical to TRBD1. The ends lost 3 bases at V and 4 bases at J; junction bases unmatched: 7. This CDR3 region has 15 residues. Germline V gene sequence: CDR1 SGDLS, CDR2 YYNGEE. CDR3 protein: CASSGTGVSGNTIYF. The CDR3 bases are TGTGCCAGCAGCGGTACAGGGGTCTCAGGAAACACCATATATTTT.

V and J are TRBV27 and TRBJ2-6, with 7 positions matching TRBD1. CDR1 and CDR2 from the germline V gene are MNHEY and SMNVEV (reference sequence). J was trimmed by 0 bases and V by 6 bases; bases with no gene match: 14. The CDR3 is made up of 19 amino acids. The CDR3 protein is CASSNRQGATDSGANVLTF. Written as DNA, the CDR3 is TGTGCCAGCAGCAATCGACAGGGCGCGACCGACTCTGGGGCCAACGTCCTGACTTTC.

The table lists this clonotype with a few counts. CDR3 DNA: TGCAGTGCCCCCCGCGGGGGTAGGGACCAAGAGACCCAGTACTTC. Translating gives CSAPRGGRDQETQYF. The V and J genes are TRBV20-1 and TRBJ2-5; 7 bases match TRBD2. Per the germline V gene, CDR1 is DFQATT and CDR2 is SNEGSKA (reference sequence). V lost 6 bases to trimming and J lost 0 bases; unmatched junction nucleotides: 10. The CDR3 sequence is 15 residues long.

This clonotype was observed a few times. The gene calls are TRBV19 and TRBJ2-5; D is possibly TRBD1 (6 bases). Germline-derived CDR1 and CDR2 are LNHDA and SQIVND (reference sequence). V shed 6 bases and J shed 4 bases, with 12 bases lying between them. The CDR3 consists of 13 residues. In DNA, the CDR3 is TGTGCCAGTAGCCTGGGGGCCTTAGAGACCCAGTACTTC. The encoded protein is CASSLGALETQYF. Variable domain in full (rest from reference TRBV19 and TRBJ2-5): DGGITQSPKYLFRKEGQNVTLSCEQNLNHDAMYWYRQDPGQGLRLIYYSQIVNDFQKGDIAEGYSVSREKKESFPLTVTSAQKNPTAFYLCASSLGALETQYFGPGTRLLVL.

The rearrangement uses TRBV29-1 and TRBJ2-3; 10 positions match TRBD1. V lost 6 bases, J lost 4 bases, and 10 bases stayed unmatched. The CDR3 is made up of 15 amino acids. Germline loops: CDR1 SQVTM, CDR2 ANQGSEA. The CDR3 reads CSVGDYGTGADTQYF. The CDR3 DNA reads TGCAGCGTGGGGGACTACGGGACAGGGGCAGATACGCAGTATTTT.

Ten or more counts support this clonotype. V is TRBV15 and J is TRBJ1-1; perhaps TRBD1 as D (5 bases). The CDR3 consists of 13 residues. Germline V lookup: CDR1 LNHNV, CDR2 YYDKDF (reference sequence). The V gene lost 3 bases and the J gene lost 10 bases, with 15 bases spanning the gap. CDR3 loop: CATSSPQGFRAFF. The CDR3 DNA follows: TGTGCCACCAGCAGTCCGCAGGGATTTCGAGCTTTCTTT.

This clonotype was picked up many times. V usage is TRBV7-2 and J usage is TRBJ2-7, with 8 bases fitting TRBD2. Germline lookup yields CDR1 SGHTA and CDR2 FQGNSA. V lost 5 bases to trimming and J lost 6 bases; unmatched junction nucleotides: 15. The CDR3 extends over 16 amino acids. CDR3 region: CASSQQDSGGLSEQYF. CDR3 bases: TGTGCCAGCAGCCAACAGGACAGCGGGGGTTTGTCCGAGCAGTACTTC.

This clonotype was recorded many times. This chain connects TRBV20-1 to TRBJ2-7, with TRBD1 matching 7 bases. Trimming removed 8 bases from V and 2 bases from J; junction bases left unmatched: 12. The CDR3 runs to 14 residues. Germline V gene sequence: CDR1 DFQATT, CDR2 SNEGSKA (reference sequence). The CDR3 reads CSTPLRGQTYEQYF. CDR3 DNA: TGCAGTACCCCGCTTAGGGGGCAGACCTACGAGCAGTACTTC.

This clonotype was observed many times. This rearrangement joins TRBV2 to TRBJ1-1, with 7 bases aligning to TRBD1. The length of the CDR3 is 14 residues. J lost 2 bases, V lost 3 bases, and 3 bases had no gene match. Germline V gene lookup returns CDR1 SNHLY and CDR2 FYNNEI. CDR3 residues: CASSEDRSNTEAFF. In DNA, the CDR3 is TGTGCCAGCAGTGAGGACAGGAGTAACACTGAAGCTTTCTTT. The full variable domain, rest sourced from reference TRBV2 and TRBJ1-1, is EPEVTQTPSHQVTQMGQEVILRCVPISNHLYFYWYRQILGQKVEFLVSFYNNEISEKSEIFDDQFSVERPDGSNFTLKIRSTKLEDSAMYFCASSEDRSNTEAFFGQGTRLTVV.

The chain is built from TRBV5-1 and TRBJ1-2; D unresolved. Germline V gene data show CDR1 as SGHRS and CDR2 as YFSETQ. The CDR3 runs 11 residues. Trimming cost V 0 bases and J 11 bases, with 8 bases left between them. CDR3: CASSLAGYYTF. CDR3 sequence (DNA): TGCGCCAGCAGCTTGGCCGGTTATTACACCTTC.

This clonotype was observed a handful of times. CDR3 sequence reads: CASTLSGAPNTEAFF. CDR3 DNA sequence: TGTGCCAGCACTCTGTCGGGGGCCCCCAACACTGAAGCTTTCTTT. The J gene is TRBJ1-1, the V gene TRBV12-3 or TRBV12-4; weak D call: TRBD1 (6 bases). Between the trimmed V and J ends, which lost 7 bases and 2 bases, there was a span of 17 bases. The CDR3 length is 15 residues.

This clonotype was observed a handful of times. The V and J genes are TRBV4-3 and TRBJ2-3, with 12 bases fitting TRBD2. Trimming took 2 bases from V and 5 from J; bases not matched to a gene: 5. The CDR3 consists of 16 residues. Germline V gives CDR1 LGHNA, CDR2 YSLEER. The chain's CDR3 is CASSQMTSGGRDTQYF. As DNA, the CDR3 is TGCGCCAGCAGCCAAATGACTAGCGGGGGTAGAGATACGCAGTATTTT.

The chain couples TRBV7-2 to TRBJ2-1, with TRBD2 as a possible D gene (7 bases). Trimming took 5 bases from V and 15 from J, leaving 20 bases between them. Germline V lookup: CDR1 SGHTA, CDR2 FQGNSA. The CDR3 runs to 13 residues. The CDR3 spells CASSPRWPGGLFF. For the CDR3, the DNA is TGTGCCAGCAGCCCTCGGTGGCCGGGGGGCTTGTTCTTC.

In its sample, this clonotype was seen many times. The rearrangement uses TRBV20-1 and TRBJ1-2; weak D call: TRBD1 (5 bases). Germline CDR1 is DFQATT and CDR2 is SNEGSKA (reference sequence). The length of the CDR3 is 14 residues. The germline V and J ends were trimmed by 3 bases and 5 bases, with 16 bases remaining between them. The CDR3 nucleotides read TGCAGTGCTAGGCAGATCCGAGGGGCGTATGGCTACACCTTC. As protein: CSARQIRGAYGYTF.

This clonotype was observed many times. The chain carries TRBV11-1 and TRBJ1-3, with a possible D match to TRBD1 (5 bases). CDR3 length: 15 residues. Trimming took off 5 bases at V and 2 bases at J, with 13 bases between the two ends. The germline V gene encodes CDR1 SGHAT and CDR2 FQDESV (reference sequence). As DNA, the CDR3 is TGTGCCAGCAGCCTTCTCGTGGGGGCTGGAAACACCATATATTTT. It codes for CASSLLVGAGNTIYF. The full variable domain, in which reference TRBV11-1 and TRBJ1-3 provide the parts outside the CDR3, is EAEVAQSPRYKITEKSQAVAFWCDPISGHATLYWYRQILGQGPELLVQFQDESVVDDSQLPKDRFSAERLKGVDSTLKIQPAELGDSAMYLCASSLLVGAGNTIYFGEGSWLTVV.

This clonotype was recorded at least ten times. The V call is TRBV5-1, the J call TRBJ2-3, with TRBD1 matching 8 bases. CDR1 and CDR2 from the germline V gene are SGHRS and YFSETQ. The length of the CDR3 is 17 residues. The V and J ends lost 2 bases and 0 bases, in that order; junction bases with no gene match: 8. CDR3 in amino acids: CASSLGTGGRSTDTQYF. Here the CDR3 DNA reads TGCGCCAGCAGCTTAGGGACAGGCGGAAGAAGCACAGATACGCAGTATTTT.

Ten or more counts support this clonotype. The J gene is TRBJ1-1, the V gene TRBV20-1; D is undetermined. The CDR3 is 12 residues long. V was clipped by 1 base and J by 3 bases, with 6 bases between them. Germline lookup yields CDR1 DFQATT and CDR2 SNEGSKA (reference sequence). CDR3 protein: CSARAIYTEAFF. The DNA of the CDR3 is TGCAGTGCTAGAGCAATCTACACTGAAGCTTTCTTT.

In DNA, the CDR3 is TGCAGTGCTCCCCGGGTCCAGAGCTCCTATAATTCACCCCTCCACTTT. This sequence encodes CSAPRVQSSYNSPLHF. This chain connects TRBV20-1 to TRBJ1-6; D gene ambiguous. V was pared by 5 bases and J by 0 bases, with 14 bases between. The CDR3 consists of 16 residues. Germline-derived CDR1 and CDR2 are DFQATT and SNEGSKA (reference sequence).

This clonotype was detected many times. The chain combines TRBV18 with TRBJ2-3, with TRBD2 identical over 7 bases. Germline V lookup: CDR1 KGHSH, CDR2 LQKENI. The CDR3 has 16 residues. The junction had 8 bases not matched to a gene; V was cut back by 3 bases and J by 2 bases. The CDR3 DNA reads TGTGCCAGCTCACCTCGCGGAGCGGGACCCACAGATACGCAGTATTTT. It yields the protein CASSPRGAGPTDTQYF.

This CDR3 is CASSVEYGNYGYTF. The CDR3 DNA is TGTGCCAGCAGTGTAGAATACGGAAACTATGGCTACACCTTC. The rearrangement links TRBV6-1 to TRBJ1-2; D not certain. This CDR3 region has 14 residues. V was shortened by 4 bases and J by 2 bases, with 11 bases between the two germline ends. CDR1 MNHNS and CDR2 SASEGT come from the germline V gene.

This clonotype was observed many times. This rearrangement joins TRBV7-9 to TRBJ2-5; D gene ambiguous. The CDR3 totals 14 residues. Germline values: CDR1 SEHNR, CDR2 FQNEAQ (reference sequence). Trimming stripped 4 bases from V and 2 bases from J, with 11 bases between. CDR3 DNA: TGTGCCAGCAGCTCTTGGAGAGAACAAGAGACCCAGTACTTC. It yields the protein CASSSWREQETQYF.

The CDR3 protein is CASRQPLSTGEAFF. The CDR3 region has the DNA TGTGCCAGCAGGCAGCCCTTGAGTACAGGTGAAGCTTTCTTT. The chain uses TRBV2 and TRBJ1-1; TRBD1 might be the D (5 bases). Trimming left V 6 bases short and J 7 bases short, with 18 bases between. The V gene's germline CDR1 is SNHLY and CDR2 FYNNEI. The CDR3 spans 14 residues.

This clonotype has only a few counts. The chain has TRBV10-1 and TRBJ2-7, with a tentative D call TRBD2 (6 bases). This CDR3 spans 13 amino acids. The ends were cut back, 3 bases at V and 6 bases at J, with 12 bases in the middle. The germline V gene has CDR1 WNHNN and CDR2 SYGVQD (reference sequence). CDR3 in amino acids: CASSEWRGGEQYF. CDR3 nucleotides: TGCGCCAGCAGTGAATGGAGGGGTGGCGAGCAGTACTTC.